In its sample, the clone carrying this T cell receptor (beta chain) was seen many times. The record originates from a study of early T cells in non-severe SARS-CoV-2 infection. Unique molecular identifiers were affixed to single, distinct cDNA molecules. One entry per CDR3 protein, called by TCRdb with MiXCR from the 5' RACE reads. The sample has some 40,000 distinct CDR3 sequences, under 7.5% seen once. Per germline, CDR1 SGHVS and CDR2 FNYEAQ. Trimming removed 3 bases at V and 7 bases at J, with 12 bases between. The CDR3 has 13 amino acids. V and J are TRBV7-6 and TRBJ1-1; possible D gene TRBD1, 5 bases. The TCR originated in an adult who was a healthcare worker with PCR-confirmed SARS-CoV-2 infection or an uninfected control (not recorded which). Sequencing used whole blood, obtained at baseline. The chain's CDR3 is CASSLLSGGEAFF. CDR3 DNA sequence: TGTGCCAGCAGCTTGTTGTCGGGGGGTGAAGCTTTCTTT. The full variable domain, with the rest looked up from reference TRBV7-6 and TRBJ1-1, is GAGVSQSPRYKVTKRGQDVALRCDPISGHVSLYWYRQALGQGPEFLTYFNYEAQQDKSGLPNDRFSAERPEGSISTLTIQRTEQRDSAMYRCASSLLSGGEAFFGQGTRLTVV.